These 14 T cell receptor beta chains were all obtained from the same sample, sequenced in a study of blood T cell repertoires in COVID-19. The assay was immunoSEQ multiplex PCR, and TCRdb's table has in-frame clones only and misses some. Of some 16,000 clones listed, 85% to 90% are singletons. Sequenced: peripheral blood. These receptors all come from a human donor in a cohort sampled during active COVID-19.

The V and J genes are TRBV5-1 and TRBJ2-2, with D possibly being TRBD1 (6 bases). Germline V lookup: CDR1 SGHRS, CDR2 YFSETQ. This CDR3 contains 17 residues. V was clipped by 4 bases and J by 6 bases, with 22 bases between them. Here the CDR3 reads CASSLLRGKAGPGELFF. The CDR3 bases are TGCGCCAGCAGCCTACTAAGGGGGAAGGCCGGGCCCGGGGAGCTGTTTTTT.

This chain joins TRBV6-2 or TRBV6-3 and TRBJ2-3; 7 bases map to TRBD2. The CDR3 loop spans 16 amino acids. Losses at the gene ends were 4 bases for V and 4 bases for J; bases not matched to a gene: 11. Germline CDR1 is MNHEY and CDR2 is SVGEGT. CDR3 amino acids: CASSSPSGRAPDTQYF. CDR3 DNA sequence: TGTGCCAGCAGTTCCCCTAGTGGGAGGGCCCCAGATACGCAGTATTTT.

V gene TRBV6-5 combines with J gene TRBJ1-5; TRBD1 aligns across 8 bases. Unmatched junction bases numbered 4, after V lost 7 bases and J lost 5 bases. The germline CDR1 and CDR2 sequences are MNHEY and SVGAGI. CDR3 length: 13 amino acids. CDR3: CASIRGRDQPQHF. As DNA, the CDR3 is TGTGCCAGCATCAGGGGGCGCGATCAGCCCCAGCATTTT.

The chain recombines TRBV7-9 with TRBJ2-2, with a tentative D call TRBD2 (6 bases). V was clipped by 3 bases and J by 4 bases, with 15 bases between them. Germline values: CDR1 SEHNR, CDR2 FQNEAQ (reference sequence). The CDR3 extends over 16 amino acids. As DNA, the CDR3 is TGTGCCAGCAGCTTGTTTGCGGGAAGAGGCACCGGGGAGCTGTTTTTT. Amino acids: CASSLFAGRGTGELFF.

A single count supports this clone. The chain carries TRBV7-3 and TRBJ2-1, with TRBD2 identical over 14 bases. The CDR3 runs 15 residues. Germline V gene lookup returns CDR1 SGHTA and CDR2 FQGTGA. The trim removed 4 bases at V and 8 bases at J, leaving 4 bases unmatched. CDR3 in amino acids: CASSSTSGRGYEQFF. CDR3 sequence (DNA): TGTGCCAGCAGCTCGACTAGCGGGAGGGGGTATGAGCAGTTCTTC.

The V call is TRBV13, the J call TRBJ1-2; the D gene is possibly TRBD1 (5 bases). Trimming shortened V by 6 bases and J by 3 bases, and 14 bases separated the two germline ends. There are 14 residues in the CDR3. The germline gives CDR1 PRHDT, CDR2 FYEKMQ (reference sequence). The CDR3 sequence: CASRPPTDHYGYTF. The CDR3 DNA reads TGTGCCAGCAGACCCCCGACAGACCACTATGGCTACACCTTC.

This clone appeared a single time. This chain connects TRBV3-1 (or the pseudogene TRBV3-2) to TRBJ2-7; 13 nucleotides line up with TRBD2. The CDR3 length is 15 residues. Germline CDR1 and CDR2: LGHDT and YNNKEL (reference sequence). J gave up 3 bases and V 6 bases, and 5 bases lay outside the gene matches. DNA for the CDR3: TGTGCCAGCAGTATCGGACTAGCGGGAGTCTACGAGCAGTACTTC. Its translation is CASSIGLAGVYEQYF.

V is TRBV6-5 and J is TRBJ1-1; a possible D gene is TRBD1 (6 bases). Germline CDR1 MNHEY, CDR2 SVGAGI. This CDR3 comprises 13 residues. V lost 6 bases to trimming and J lost 2 bases, with 10 bases between them. For the CDR3, the DNA is TGTGCCAGCAGGACAGGCCGAAACACTGAAGCTTTCTTT. This codes for CASRTGRNTEAFF.

The chain joins TRBV28 to TRBJ1-2; 11 bases map to TRBD1. Germline V gene sequence: CDR1 MDHEN, CDR2 SYDVKM. The CDR3 contains 15 residues. V lost 4 bases, J lost 3 bases, and 4 bases stayed unmatched. The CDR3 coding sequence is TGTGCCAGCAGTTCTGGACAGGGGGCTTACTATGGCTACACCTTC. It codes for CASSSGQGAYYGYTF.

The V gene is TRBV6-1, the J gene TRBJ1-4, with TRBD1 identical over 9 bases. CDR3 length: 16 amino acids. V shed 0 bases, J shed 8 bases, and the junction held 7 bases outside the gene matches. Germline V gene sequence: CDR1 MNHNS, CDR2 SASEGT. The CDR3 DNA reads as TGTGCCAGCAGTGAAGCAGGGACAGGGTTTGGCGAAAAACTGTTTTTT. Amino acids: CASSEAGTGFGEKLFF.

The chain combines TRBV11-3 with TRBJ2-1, with TRBD1 matching 9 bases. This CDR3 contains 15 residues. With 5 bases clipped from V and 7 bases from J, the junction kept 9 bases outside the gene matches. Germline V gene data show CDR1 as SGHNT and CDR2 as YENEEA. The CDR3 nucleotides read TGTGCCAGCAGCCCCTCGCGACAGGGGGTGAATGAGCAGTTCTTC. Translation gives CASSPSRQGVNEQFF.

V is TRBV11-2 and J is TRBJ2-7; 11 bases agree with TRBD2. The CDR3 covers 16 residues. Germline CDR1 and CDR2: SGHAT and FQNNGV. With 5 bases clipped from V and 3 bases from J, the junction kept 9 bases outside the gene matches. Here the CDR3 reads CASSHTTGTSGYEQYF. The CDR3 DNA is TGTGCCAGCAGCCACACTACCGGGACTAGCGGCTACGAGCAGTACTTC. The full variable domain, with the rest looked up from reference TRBV11-2 and TRBJ2-7, is EAGVAQSPRYKIIEKRQSVAFWCNPISGHATLYWYQQILGQGPKLLIQFQNNGVVDDSQLPKDRFSAERLKGVDSTLKIQPAKLEDSAVYLCASSHTTGTSGYEQYFGPGTRLTVT.

This chain joins TRBV7-9 and TRBJ2-7; the match to TRBD1 covers 10 bases. Germline lookup yields CDR1 SEHNR and CDR2 FQNEAQ (reference sequence). V lost 5 bases to trimming and J lost 3 bases; unmatched junction nucleotides: 7. The CDR3 loop spans 15 amino acids. The CDR3 protein is CASSITTGGGYEQYF. CDR3 DNA sequence: TGTGCCAGCAGCATAACGACAGGGGGCGGCTACGAGCAGTACTTC.

The chain couples TRBV28 to TRBJ2-3, with TRBD1 identical over 7 bases. The CDR3 sequence is 18 residues long. Trimming at V came to 7 bases and at J to 0 bases, leaving 16 bases not matched to a gene. Looked up from germline, CDR1 is MDHEN and CDR2 is SYDVKM. The CDR3 coding sequence is TGTGCCAGCAACTCCCAAACGGACAGGTATTCTAGCACAGATACGCAGTATTTT. Encoded protein: CASNSQTDRYSSTDTQYF.